This TCR beta chain was sequenced in a study of shared clonotypes between healthy human individuals. TCRdb keeps only in-frame clones here, not all; method: immunoSEQ multiplex PCR. The data show about 590,000 clones, roughly 95% seen once. Germline V gene data show CDR1 as MDHEN and CDR2 as SYDVKM. V was pared by 5 bases and J by 5 bases, with 12 bases between. The CDR3 spans 13 residues. The naive CD8 fraction comprised CD45RO-negative cells positively selected for CCR7 and excluded terminally differentiated effector memory CD45RA+ cells. About this clone itself: Its antigen is unidentified.

The study, taken as a whole, reports: Tissue TCR repertoires likely differ from these blood-only repertoires. Non-shared clonotypes had lower generation probabilities than those shared by all four donors.

The receptor was derived from a woman in her twenties or thirties in good health. The chain carries TRBV28 and TRBJ1-1; D is possibly TRBD1 (5 bases). Source material: naive CD8+ T cells sorted from blood. CDR3 DNA: TGTGCCAGCAGTCCCGAGGGGTATACTGAAGCTTTCTTT. This codes for CASSPEGYTEAFF.